Reported below is one T cell receptor beta chain. The CDR3 has 15 residues. The V and J ends lost 3 bases and 5 bases, in that order; junction bases with no gene match: 7. Germline V CDR1 and CDR2: SEHNR, FQNEAQ (reference sequence). This entry comes from a study of blood T cell repertoires in COVID-19. Study-wide background: The United States, Italy and Spain supplied acute and convalescent COVID-19 samples. Sources were T cells, B-cell-depleted T cells, or PBMCs; the material itself was cDNA or gDNA.

A Seattle source enrolled patients during active infection and followed them longitudinally. Methods used by the authors: Amplification of reference gene primers was used by the study to estimate nucleated cell counts. Measured with immunoSEQ multiplex PCR; TCRdb has only the in-frame clones, and not every one. V, J and clone size are taken as reported in that table, and D and trimming were inferred from the DNA itself. This repertoire shows some 170,000 clones, around nine tenths found once; its top ten account for approximately 13%. The origin of this receptor is a woman between 70 and 85 years old with COVID-19, enrolled during active disease. The sequenced sample consisted of peripheral blood. The rearrangement links TRBV7-9 to TRBJ2-1; 7 nucleotides match TRBD2. Written as DNA, the CDR3 is TGTGCCAGCAGCTTGGGGAGGACTAGTAACAATGAGCAGTTCTTC. Translated: CASSLGRTSNNEQFF.